The next 21 T cell receptor beta chains were all read from a single sample in a study of T-cell memory formation after mild COVID-19. TCRdb re-called the 5' RACE reads through MiXCR, storing one row per CDR3 protein. The table shows 150,000 to 200,000 distinct CDR3 sequences, with 16% occurring only once. Sequenced: PBMCs or a T cell subset sorted from them (not recorded which). Receptors were obtained from an adult woman who had mild COVID-19 (a few samples of this study predate the infection). Cell type and time point are not known.

This clonotype was recorded many times. The V gene is TRBV20-1, the J gene TRBJ2-1; D gene unclear. The CDR3 is made up of 16 amino acids. Germline CDR1 and CDR2: DFQATT and SNEGSKA (reference sequence). V lost 6 bases, J lost 2 bases, and 20 bases lay in between. CDR3 sequence (DNA): TGCAGTGCCATCCAAGAAGGTAGCACAACCTACAATGAGCAGTTCTTC. Amino acid sequence: CSAIQEGSTTYNEQFF.

The table lists this clonotype with a few counts. The genes are TRBV18 and TRBJ1-2; the D is unclear. The CDR3 runs to 13 residues. V was trimmed by 1 base and J by 4 bases, leaving 7 bases between them. CDR1 KGHSH and CDR2 LQKENI come from the germline V gene. The CDR3 is CASSPLEAYGYTF. The CDR3 DNA follows: TGTGCCAGCTCACCACTGGAGGCCTATGGCTACACCTTC. The whole variable domain, remainder taken from reference TRBV18 and TRBJ1-2, is NAGVMQNPRHLVRRRGQEARLRCSPMKGHSHVYWYRQLPEEGLKFMVYLQKENIIDESGMPKERFSAEFPKEGPSILRIQQVVRGDSAAYFCASSPLEAYGYTFGSGTRLTVV.

This clonotype occurred a few times. The genes are TRBV6-5 and TRBJ2-2; D possibly uses TRBD1 or TRBD2 (6 bases each). Trimming pared 7 bases from V and 3 bases from J, leaving 12 bases between. Germline V gene data show CDR1 as MNHEY and CDR2 as SVGAGI. CDR3 length: 14 amino acids. The DNA for the CDR3 is TGTGCCAGCACCATGAGGGGGGACACCGGGGAGCTGTTTTTT. Amino acid sequence: CASTMRGDTGELFF.

This clonotype turned up a few times. The chain links TRBV6-5 to TRBJ1-1; D perhaps matches TRBD1 (6 bases). Germline CDR1 MNHEY, CDR2 SVGAGI. Between the trimmed V and J ends, which lost 5 bases and 11 bases, there was a span of 15 bases. CDR3 length: 12 residues. The CDR3 protein is CASSGTSEQAFF. CDR3 bases: TGTGCCAGCAGTGGGACATCCGAGCAGGCTTTCTTT.

The V gene is TRBV5-1, the J gene TRBJ2-5, with D perhaps TRBD1 or TRBD2 (5 bases each). The length of the CDR3 is 18 residues. Germline V gene data show CDR1 as SGHRS and CDR2 as YFSETQ. V gave up 0 bases and J gave up 4 bases, with 22 bases separating them. The CDR3 DNA sequence: TGCGCCAGCAGCTTGGGCTCCGGGACGCCCTTATCTGGAGAGACCCAGTACTTC. Protein sequence: CASSLGSGTPLSGETQYF.

This sequence joins TRBV20-1 and TRBJ2-1; D is ambiguous. Germline-derived CDR1 and CDR2 are DFQATT and SNEGSKA (reference sequence). Between the trimmed V and J ends, which lost 2 bases and 10 bases, there was a span of 15 bases. The length of the CDR3 is 13 residues. For the CDR3, the DNA is TGCAGTGCTAGAAAAAACCTCCGGGCCGAGCAGTTCTTC. It translates to CSARKNLRAEQFF.

This clonotype was seen only a few times. J is TRBJ1-2 and V is TRBV6-2 or TRBV6-3; TRBD1 aligns across 8 bases. Germline loops: CDR1 MNHEY, CDR2 SVGEGT. V trimming: 6 bases; J trimming: 4 bases; junction bases outside the gene matches: 10. There are 15 residues in the CDR3. DNA for the CDR3: TGTGCCAGCAGCCCAGAACGGACAGGGTTCTATGGCTACACCTTC. Translating gives CASSPERTGFYGYTF.

This chain connects TRBV7-2 to TRBJ1-2; 11 bases are a match to TRBD1. The CDR3 extends over 15 amino acids. The V gene end was trimmed by 5 bases and the J gene end by 4 bases; junction bases not matched to a gene: 6. From germline, CDR1 is SGHTA and CDR2 FQGNSA. The CDR3 region has the DNA TGTGCCAGCAGCCCAGAGGGGACAGGGGGCTATGGCTACACCTTC. It translates to CASSPEGTGGYGYTF.

CDR3 sequence: CASSQRQATYNEQFF. The CDR3 coding sequence is TGCGCCAGCAGTCAAAGACAGGCAACCTACAATGAGCAGTTCTTC. The V call is TRBV5-1, the J call TRBJ2-1; D possibly corresponds to TRBD1 (6 bases). Between the trimmed V and J ends, which lost 5 bases and 2 bases, there was a span of 14 bases. CDR1 SGHRS and CDR2 YFSETQ come from the germline V gene. The CDR3 sequence is 15 residues long.

In this sample, this clonotype turned up many times. The chain has TRBV7-2 and TRBJ2-5, with TRBD1 matching over 9 bases. CDR3 length: 13 residues. After removal of 5 bases from V and 7 bases from J, the junction contained 5 bases not matched to a gene. Germline V gene lookup returns CDR1 SGHTA and CDR2 FQGNSA. DNA of the CDR3: TGTGCCAGCAGCGATGGGGGACAGGGGACCCAGTACTTC. It yields the protein CASSDGGQGTQYF.

Only a few counts were recorded for this clonotype. V and J are TRBV18 and TRBJ2-7, with D uncertain. The CDR3 has 15 amino acids. Trimming took off 1 base at V and 3 bases at J, with 13 bases between the two ends. CDR1 and CDR2 (germline): KGHSH, LQKENI. The CDR3: CASSPLSPDFYEQYF. The CDR3 nucleotides read TGTGCCAGCTCACCACTTAGTCCAGACTTCTACGAGCAGTACTTC.

The rearrangement uses TRBV5-1 and TRBJ2-7; 11 bases match TRBD2. CDR1 is SGHRS, CDR2 YFSETQ, per germline. V was pared by 4 bases and J by 0 bases, with 3 bases of the junction left unmatched. The CDR3 contains 15 residues. CDR3 residues: CASSHGTSGSYEQYF. DNA for the CDR3: TGCGCCAGCAGCCACGGGACTAGCGGCTCCTACGAGCAGTACTTC.

J is TRBJ2-5 and V is TRBV4-1, with TRBD2 matching 8 bases. Germline loops: CDR1 MGHRA, CDR2 YSYEKL. This CDR3 spans 16 amino acids. After removal of 4 bases from V and 2 bases from J, the junction contained 9 bases not matched to a gene. The CDR3 nucleotides read TGCGCCAGCAGCCGTGGTGGTAGCGGGGTACAAGAGACCCAGTACTTC. As protein: CASSRGGSGVQETQYF.

The rearrangement joins TRBV11-2 to TRBJ2-1; 14 nucleotides agree with TRBD2. This CDR3 comprises 17 residues. Germline loops: CDR1 SGHAT, CDR2 FQNNGV. J gave up 7 bases and V 2 bases, and 7 bases lay outside the gene matches. The CDR3 is CASSLKTSGRALNEQFF. The CDR3 DNA reads TGTGCCAGCAGCTTAAAGACTAGCGGGAGGGCCTTGAATGAGCAGTTCTTC.

The rearrangement uses TRBV7-8 and TRBJ2-1, with a tentative D call TRBD1 (6 bases). V was cut by 1 base and J by 1 base, with 11 bases left in between. CDR1 and CDR2 from the germline V gene are SGHVS and FQNEAQ. The CDR3 has 16 residues. The chain's CDR3 is CASSLGLRGSYNEQFF. In DNA, the CDR3 is TGTGCCAGCAGCTTAGGGCTCAGGGGTTCCTACAATGAGCAGTTCTTC.

Only a few counts were recorded for this clonotype. This rearrangement joins TRBV29-1 to TRBJ2-4, with D possibly being TRBD2 (6 bases). Between the trimmed V and J ends, which lost 1 base and 0 bases, there was a span of 10 bases. This CDR3 has 15 amino acids. Germline V lookup: CDR1 SQVTM, CDR2 ANQGSEA. The CDR3 nucleotides read TGCAGCGTTGAAGCCGGGGGACTAGCCAAAAACATTCAGTACTTC. This encodes CSVEAGGLAKNIQYF. The variable domain in full, completed from reference TRBV29-1 and TRBJ2-4, reads SAVISQKPSRDICQRGTSLTIQCQVDSQVTMMFWYRQQPGQSLTLIATANQGSEATYESGFVIDKFPISRPNLTFSTLTVSNMSPEDSSIYLCSVEAGGLAKNIQYFGAGTRLSVL.

This clonotype showed up just once. This chain connects TRBV12-3 or TRBV12-4 to TRBJ2-7, with TRBD2 matching over 9 bases. This CDR3 has 15 amino acids. V shed 5 bases and J 0 bases; nucleotides not matched to a gene: 5. The CDR3 DNA follows: TGTGCCAGCAGTCTCCAGCGGGGGGCCTCCTACGAGCAGTACTTC. Translating gives CASSLQRGASYEQYF.

This clonotype was picked up a small number of times. The chain recombines TRBV5-1 with TRBJ2-1, with 10 bases lining up with TRBD2. CDR1 is SGHRS, CDR2 YFSETQ, per germline. The CDR3 covers 16 residues. V lost 8 bases and J lost 1; bases outside the gene matches: 9. CDR3 nucleotides: TGCGCCAGTAGGTTAGCGGGGGGACTTTCCTACAATGAGCAGTTCTTC. Translated: CASRLAGGLSYNEQFF.

This clonotype was detected only a few times. V gene TRBV7-2 combines with J gene TRBJ1-1; D gene uncertain. This CDR3 comprises 14 residues. The germline V gene has CDR1 SGHTA and CDR2 FQGNSA. Deletions cut 1 base from V and 4 bases from J, with 10 bases between. CDR3 bases: TGTGCCAGCAGCTTAGATGGACGGGTCACTGAAGCTTTCTTT. It encodes CASSLDGRVTEAFF.

The chain links TRBV12-3 or TRBV12-4 to TRBJ2-7; D remains ambiguous. The CDR3 extends over 15 amino acids. Deletions cut 4 bases from V and 0 bases from J, with 13 bases between. CDR3 protein: CASSYGHTVSYEQYF. The CDR3 nucleotides read TGTGCCAGCAGTTACGGGCACACCGTCTCCTACGAGCAGTACTTC.

This clonotype was recorded a few times. The CDR3 loop is CASCRDRGSFILSPLHF. The CDR3 DNA reads as TGTGCCAGCTGTCGGGACAGGGGCTCCTTTATTCTTTCACCCCTCCACTTT. The chain has TRBV28 and TRBJ1-6; 10 positions match TRBD1. The V segment lost 8 bases and the J segment 9 bases; nucleotides outside the gene matches: 16. Germline values: CDR1 MDHEN, CDR2 SYDVKM. There are 17 residues in the CDR3.